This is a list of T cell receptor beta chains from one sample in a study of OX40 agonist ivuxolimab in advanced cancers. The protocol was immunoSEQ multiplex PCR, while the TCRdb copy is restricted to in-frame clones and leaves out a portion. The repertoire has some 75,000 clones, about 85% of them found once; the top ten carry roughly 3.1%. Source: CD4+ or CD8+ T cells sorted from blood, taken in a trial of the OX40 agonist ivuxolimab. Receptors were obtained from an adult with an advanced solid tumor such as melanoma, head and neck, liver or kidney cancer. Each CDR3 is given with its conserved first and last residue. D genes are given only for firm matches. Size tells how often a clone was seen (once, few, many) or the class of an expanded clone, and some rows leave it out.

CDR3nt: TGTGCCAGCAGCTCGAGGCCGCCAGAGACCCAGTACTTC
CDR3aa: CASSSRPPETQYF
abundance: NA
j_gene: TRBJ2-5
v_gene: TRBV7-2
d_gene: NA

CDR3nt: TGCGCCAGCAGCCCCCCCGGACAGGGGGCCTACGAGCAGTACTTC
CDR3aa: CASSPPGQGAYEQYF
abundance: once
j_gene: TRBJ2-7
v_gene: TRBV5-1
d_gene: TRBD1

CDR3nt: TGTGCCAGTAGTATAATTATCGGCTACGAGCAGTACTTC
CDR3aa: CASSIIIGYEQYF
abundance: NA
j_gene: TRBJ2-7
v_gene: TRBV19
d_gene: NA

CDR3nt: TGCGCCAGCAGCCAGGACGACCGGGCCACAGATACGCAGTATTTT
CDR3aa: CASSQDDRATDTQYF
abundance: NA
j_gene: TRBJ2-3
v_gene: TRBV4-1
d_gene: NA

CDR3nt: TGCGCCAGCAGCATGTCTAGCGGGAGGGCCGTGGGGTTCGAGCAGTACTTC
CDR3aa: CASSMSSGRAVGFEQYF
abundance: NA
j_gene: TRBJ2-7
v_gene: TRBV5-1
d_gene: TRBD2

CDR3nt: TGTGCCAGCAGACCCCAGGGGAGGGGCTACACCTTC
CDR3aa: CASRPQGRGYTF
abundance: few
j_gene: TRBJ1-2
v_gene: TRBV6-6
d_gene: NA

CDR3nt: TGTGCCAGTAGTATCGCAGGGGGCGCGGAATGGCCCTACGAGCAGTACTTC
CDR3aa: CASSIAGGAEWPYEQYF
abundance: NA
j_gene: TRBJ2-7
v_gene: TRBV19
d_gene: TRBD1

CDR3nt: TGCGCCAGCAGCCTCCCTTGGCCCCTCAGGATCAAAAACATTCAGTACTTC
CDR3aa: CASSLPWPLRIKNIQYF
abundance: NA
j_gene: TRBJ2-4
v_gene: TRBV5-1
d_gene: NA

CDR3nt: TGTGCCAGCAGGTTGGGGGAGACCCAGTACTTC
CDR3aa: CASRLGETQYF
abundance: once
j_gene: TRBJ2-5
v_gene: TRBV6-5
d_gene: NA

CDR3nt: TGTGCCAGCAGTGGACGTAATTCACCCCTCCACTTT
CDR3aa: CASSGRNSPLHF
abundance: NA
j_gene: TRBJ1-6
v_gene: TRBV2
d_gene: NA

CDR3nt: TGTGCCAGCAGCCGGGGCGGTCAGGGGGTACAAACTGAAGCTTTCTTT
CDR3aa: CASSRGGQGVQTEAFF
abundance: NA
j_gene: TRBJ1-1
v_gene: TRBV5-4
d_gene: TRBD1

CDR3nt: TGTGCCAGCAGCACGGGACTTAGCTCCTACGAGCAGTACTTC
CDR3aa: CASSTGLSSYEQYF
abundance: NA
j_gene: TRBJ2-7
v_gene: TRBV11-3
d_gene: NA

CDR3nt: TGCGCCAGCAGCCCGGTCTCAACCGCGACAGGGGGCCGTAGTCAGCCCCAGCATTTT
CDR3aa: CASSPVSTATGGRSQPQHF
abundance: NA
j_gene: TRBJ1-5
v_gene: TRBV4-1
d_gene: TRBD1

CDR3nt: TGTGCCAGCAGCTTAAGGCGGAGCTCCTACAATGAGCAGTTCTTC
CDR3aa: CASSLRRSSYNEQFF
abundance: NA
j_gene: TRBJ2-1
v_gene: TRBV7-6
d_gene: NA

CDR3nt: TGTGCTAGCAGCTTGCTAGCGGCAAACACCGGGGAGCTGTTTTTT
CDR3aa: CASSLLAANTGELFF
abundance: once
j_gene: TRBJ2-2
v_gene: TRBV7-7
d_gene: TRBD2

CDR3nt: TGTGCCAGCAGCTTAAGGGTCGGGGAAAAACTGTTTTTT
CDR3aa: CASSLRVGEKLFF
abundance: NA
j_gene: TRBJ1-4
v_gene: TRBV7-8
d_gene: NA

CDR3nt: TGTGCCAGCAGCTTAGAAGGCAGCAAGACTCGAAATACGCAGTATTTT
CDR3aa: CASSLEGSKTRNTQYF
abundance: NA
j_gene: TRBJ2-3
v_gene: TRBV11-3
d_gene: NA

CDR3nt: TGTGCCAGCAGCCCAATCGGCTATGGCGGGACAGTCACTGAAGCTTTCTTT
CDR3aa: CASSPIGYGGTVTEAFF
abundance: few
j_gene: TRBJ1-1
v_gene: TRBV9
d_gene: TRBD1

CDR3nt: TGTGCCAGCAGCTTACGCCTCAGCACAGATACGCAGTATTTT
CDR3aa: CASSLRLSTDTQYF
abundance: NA
j_gene: TRBJ2-3
v_gene: TRBV7-9
d_gene: NA

CDR3nt: TGTGCCAGCAGCAGACTCGGGTGGGGCTACACCTTC
CDR3aa: CASSRLGWGYTF
abundance: NA
j_gene: TRBJ1-2
v_gene: TRBV5-8
d_gene: NA

CDR3nt: TGCGCCAGCAGCCAAGGATCACTAGCGGCGAACAATGAGCAGTTCTTC
CDR3aa: CASSQGSLAANNEQFF
abundance: NA
j_gene: TRBJ2-1
v_gene: TRBV4-3
d_gene: TRBD2

CDR3nt: TGCAGCGTTTTCTCAGGGGAAGAGACCCAGTACTTC
CDR3aa: CSVFSGEETQYF
abundance: NA
j_gene: TRBJ2-5
v_gene: TRBV29-1
d_gene: NA

CDR3nt: TGTGCCAGCAGTGGAACCGGGGGAGACGAGCAGTACTTC
CDR3aa: CASSGTGGDEQYF
abundance: NA
j_gene: TRBJ2-7
v_gene: TRBV13
d_gene: NA

CDR3nt: TGTGCCAGCAGCTTAGACGGCTCTAGCACAGATACGCAGTATTTT
CDR3aa: CASSLDGSSTDTQYF
abundance: NA
j_gene: TRBJ2-3
v_gene: TRBV11-3
d_gene: NA

CDR3nt: TGTGCCAGCCTTAGGGCACAGCCCACCCAGACCCAGTACTTC
CDR3aa: CASLRAQPTQTQYF
abundance: NA
j_gene: TRBJ2-5
v_gene: TRBV2
d_gene: NA

CDR3nt: TGTGCCTGGAGTGTGGCTGGGAGACTAGCGGGAGATGAGCAGTTCTTC
CDR3aa: CAWSVAGRLAGDEQFF
abundance: NA
j_gene: TRBJ2-1
v_gene: TRBV30
d_gene: TRBD2

CDR3nt: TGTGCCTGGACCAAACTGACAGGGGGTGGCTACACCTTC
CDR3aa: CAWTKLTGGGYTF
abundance: NA
j_gene: TRBJ1-2
v_gene: TRBV30
d_gene: TRBD1

CDR3nt: TGTGCCAGCAGTTCCAACCGACAGAATGGCTACACCTTC
CDR3aa: CASSSNRQNGYTF
abundance: NA
j_gene: TRBJ1-2
v_gene: TRBV27
d_gene: NA

CDR3nt: TGTGCCAGCAGCTTTCGAAACTCTGGAAACACCATATATTTT
CDR3aa: CASSFRNSGNTIYF
abundance: NA
j_gene: TRBJ1-3
v_gene: TRBV11-2
d_gene: NA

CDR3nt: TGTGCCAGCAGCCATGGGAGTTGGGCGGACTCTGGGGCCAACGTCCTGACTTTC
CDR3aa: CASSHGSWADSGANVLTF
abundance: NA
j_gene: TRBJ2-6
v_gene: TRBV4-2
d_gene: NA

CDR3nt: TGTGCCAGCAGCCCCCGGGTAGTCAATGAGCAGTTCTTC
CDR3aa: CASSPRVVNEQFF
abundance: NA
j_gene: TRBJ2-1
v_gene: TRBV7-8
d_gene: NA

CDR3nt: TGTGCCAGCAGCTTCCGGCGGGGGGAAACAGATACGCAGTATTTT
CDR3aa: CASSFRRGETDTQYF
abundance: NA
j_gene: TRBJ2-3
v_gene: TRBV13
d_gene: TRBD2

CDR3nt: TGTGCCAGCAGTTTTCGGAGCTCTGGGGCCAACGTCCTGACTTTC
CDR3aa: CASSFRSSGANVLTF
abundance: NA
j_gene: TRBJ2-6
v_gene: TRBV27
d_gene: NA

CDR3nt: TGTGCCATCAGGGGCCCCTCTGTGGGAGAGACCCAGTACTTC
CDR3aa: CAIRGPSVGETQYF
abundance: NA
j_gene: TRBJ2-5
v_gene: TRBV10-3
d_gene: NA

CDR3nt: TGTGCCAGCAGCTTAAGGGCTAGCGGAATTTCCACAGATACGCAGTATTTT
CDR3aa: CASSLRASGISTDTQYF
abundance: once
j_gene: TRBJ2-3
v_gene: TRBV7-3
d_gene: TRBD2

CDR3nt: TGTGCCAGCAGTCAGGGGGATGAGCAGTTCTTC
CDR3aa: CASSQGDEQFF
abundance: once
j_gene: TRBJ2-1
v_gene: TRBV6-4
d_gene: TRBD1

CDR3nt: TGTGCCAGCAGCTACGGGGGCAAAAACACCATATATTTT
CDR3aa: CASSYGGKNTIYF
abundance: NA
j_gene: TRBJ1-3
v_gene: TRBV7-6
d_gene: NA

CDR3nt: TGTGCCAGCAGTCCCGGGACAGGGGGCTATGGCTACACCTTC
CDR3aa: CASSPGTGGYGYTF
abundance: NA
j_gene: TRBJ1-2
v_gene: TRBV6-5
d_gene: TRBD1

CDR3nt: TGTGCCAGCAGGGAACAGGGCAAAAATTCACCCCTCCACTTT
CDR3aa: CASREQGKNSPLHF
abundance: NA
j_gene: TRBJ1-6
v_gene: TRBV6-4
d_gene: NA

CDR3nt: TGTGCCAGCAGCTTAGGTCGGGGGAACACTGAAGCTTTCTTT
CDR3aa: CASSLGRGNTEAFF
abundance: NA
j_gene: TRBJ1-1
v_gene: TRBV7-2
d_gene: NA

CDR3nt: TGTGCCAGCAGTTACTCCGACAGGGGTGGCGAAAAACTGTTTTTT
CDR3aa: CASSYSDRGGEKLFF
abundance: NA
j_gene: TRBJ1-4
v_gene: TRBV6-5
d_gene: TRBD1